The T cell receptor beta chain under discussion was sequenced for a study of T cell responses to AZD1222 COVID-19 vaccine. Across the study: Pooling of second doses given at about 4 or about 12 weeks was done. General study results and limits: Donors in the cohort were predominantly white British and more often female, and clonal diversity was possibly underestimated. At 160-218 and 743-854, vaccine-associated CD4 TCRs were dominant, and they spanned spike.

The CDR3 covers 15 residues. The ends were cut back, 1 base at V and 2 bases at J, with 8 bases in the middle. Germline loops: CDR1 SEHNR, CDR2 FQNEAQ (reference sequence). A remark on this clone: Its antigen is unidentified.

The table came from immunoSEQ multiplex PCR; TCRdb's copy has only in-frame clones and leaves some out. Seen here are 90,000 to 120,000 clones, more than 70% observed once, and the top ten hold about 7%. The sequencing here drew on peripheral blood, taken on day 0 of AZD1222 vaccination. This chain joins TRBV7-9 and TRBJ1-4, with D possibly TRBD1 on 5 matching bases. This TCR derives from an adult in good health. The CDR3: CASSLGGTTNEKLFF. The DNA for the CDR3 is TGTGCCAGCAGCTTAGGAGGGACGACTAATGAAAAACTGTTTTTT.